The clone carrying this TCR beta chain was seen just once. The record originates from a study of blood T cell repertoires in COVID-19. Background on the study: Samples representing acute and convalescent COVID-19 were sourced from the United States, Italy and Spain. Nucleic acid was either cDNA or gDNA, and it came from T cells, B-cell-depleted T cells, or PBMCs.

The data were produced by immunoSEQ multiplex PCR, yet TCRdb's version contains in-frame clones alone and is incomplete. The table includes some 150,000 clones, roughly 80% detected once. The TCR was taken from a woman aged 60-70 years with COVID-19, enrolled during active disease. Sequenced material: peripheral blood.

The CDR3 reads CASSTQPGEKLFF. CDR3 coding DNA: TGTGCCAGTAGTACTCAACCAGGCGAAAAACTGTTTTTT. V usage is TRBV19 and J usage is TRBJ1-4; no definite D call. Germline CDR1 and CDR2: LNHDA and SQIVND (reference sequence). V lost 4 bases, J lost 8 bases, and 11 bases lay in between. The CDR3 is 13 amino acids.